The subject of this entry is one T cell receptor beta chain. The source of the sample is a study of early T cells in non-severe SARS-CoV-2 infection. Individually, cDNA molecules had unique molecular identifiers attached to them. TCRdb re-analysed the 5' RACE reads in MiXCR, keeping a single row per CDR3 protein. The sample contains over 50,000 distinct CDR3 sequences, about 16% of which appear only once. The CDR3 totals 18 residues. CDR1 is LNHDA and CDR2 is SQIVND in the germline V gene (reference sequence). V gave up 10 bases and J gave up 3 bases; unmatched junction bases: 20. This TCR was sampled from an adult who was a healthcare worker with PCR-confirmed SARS-CoV-2 infection or an uninfected control (not recorded which). Here the sequenced sample was whole blood, taken at baseline. The chain recombines TRBV19 with TRBJ2-3; 9 bases align to TRBD1. The DNA of the CDR3 is TGTGCCACTCACCCGGAGACAGGGGGTGTAGAGGGGACAGATACGCAGTATTTT. Encoded protein: CATHPETGGVEGTDTQYF.